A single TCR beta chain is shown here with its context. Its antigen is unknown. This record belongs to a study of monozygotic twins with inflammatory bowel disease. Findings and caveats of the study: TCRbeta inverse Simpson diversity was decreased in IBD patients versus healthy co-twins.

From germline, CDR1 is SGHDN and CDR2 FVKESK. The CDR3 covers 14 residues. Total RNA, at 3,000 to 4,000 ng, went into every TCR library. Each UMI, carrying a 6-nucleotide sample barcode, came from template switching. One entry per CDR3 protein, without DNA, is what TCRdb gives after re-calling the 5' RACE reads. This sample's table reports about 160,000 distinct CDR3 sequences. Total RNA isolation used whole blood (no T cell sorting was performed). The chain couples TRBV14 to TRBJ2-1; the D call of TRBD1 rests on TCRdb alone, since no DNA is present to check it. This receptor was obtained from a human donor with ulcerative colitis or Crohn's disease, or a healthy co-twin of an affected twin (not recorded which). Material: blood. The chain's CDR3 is CASVTPGGTNEQFF. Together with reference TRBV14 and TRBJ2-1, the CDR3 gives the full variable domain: EAGVTQFPSHSVIEKGQTVTLRCDPISGHDNLYWYRRVMGKEIKFLLHFVKESKQDESGMPNNRFLAERTGGTYSTLKVQPAELEDSGVYFCASVTPGGTNEQFFGPGTRLTVL.